There are a few counts of the clone carrying this T cell receptor beta chain. The data are from a study of identical twins. The CDR3 runs 17 residues. Trimming removed 5 bases from V and 9 bases from J; junction bases left unmatched: 17. The germline gives CDR1 SGHTA, CDR2 FQGTGA. TCRdb called the 5' RACE reads again in MiXCR, with one record for every CDR3 protein. The sample includes roughly 540,000 distinct CDR3 sequences, less than 25% of them seen just once. These data also formed part of another study, on T cells expressing NK-cell markers. That study reports: The study did not resolve the HCMV specificity of expanded NKG2C+ T cell clones.

This rearrangement joins TRBV7-3 to TRBJ2-1, with 9 nucleotides matching TRBD2. Sequencing was carried out using CD4+ T cells sorted from blood. This clonotype was obtained from a woman aged 18-29 years in good health. The CDR3 sequence: CASSKTGVAGEGGEQFF. The CDR3 DNA follows: TGTGCCAGCAGCAAAACGGGGGTAGCGGGGGAAGGTGGTGAGCAGTTCTTC.